Shown below are 8 T cell receptor beta chains from a single sample sequenced in a study of T cells in Graves' hyperthyroidism and ophthalmopathy. Template material for amplifying TCR beta CDR3 regions consisted of RNA transcripts. When the TCR CDR3 underwent first-round RT-PCR, the HTBI primer set was used. MiXCR, run by TCRdb on the multiplex PCR reads, gives a single entry per CDR3 protein. The repertoire consists of some 350,000 distinct CDR3 sequences, with roughly 25% occurring once and the leading ten covering less than 85%. The sample was blood. These TCRs come from a man aged 50 to 60 with Graves' hyperthyroidism.

This clonotype has at least ten counts. The chain employs TRBV7-9 and TRBJ2-3; the D gene is possibly TRBD2 (6 bases). The CDR3 loop spans 16 amino acids. Germline V gene data show CDR1 as SEHNR and CDR2 as FQNEAQ (reference sequence). V lost 4 bases and J lost 1, with 15 bases in between. The CDR3 reads CASSSQTRIGTDTQYF. The CDR3 coding sequence is TGTGCCAGCAGCTCCCAGACTAGGATTGGCACAGATACGCAGTATTTT.

This clonotype was seen a few times. This rearrangement joins TRBV30 to TRBJ1-5, with TRBD1 matching over 9 bases. The germline CDR1 and CDR2 sequences are GTSNPN and SVGIG (reference sequence). V shed 3 bases and J 7 bases; nucleotides not matched to a gene: 10. The length of the CDR3 is 15 residues. Here the CDR3 DNA reads TGTGCCTGGAGCCGCAAGACGGGACAGGGCCAGCCCCAGCATTTT. The encoded protein is CAWSRKTGQGQPQHF.

This clonotype was seen at least ten times. This sequence joins TRBV20-1 and TRBJ2-7, with a weak D call TRBD1 (5 bases). CDR3 size: 13 residues. Trimming took 3 bases from V and 4 from J, leaving 13 bases between them. CDR1 and CDR2 from the germline V gene are DFQATT and SNEGSKA (reference sequence). The CDR3 nucleotides read TGCAGTGCTAGGCTAGGTGGGGCGTACGAGCAGTACTTC. It is translated as CSARLGGAYEQYF.

The chain employs TRBV30 and TRBJ2-1, with D perhaps TRBD2 (6 bases). The germline V and J ends were trimmed by 2 bases and 4 bases, with 18 bases remaining between them. The CDR3 consists of 16 residues. The germline CDR1 and CDR2 sequences are GTSNPN and SVGIG (reference sequence). CDR3 sequence: CAWSYRGSRGYNEQFF. CDR3 sequence (DNA): TGTGCCTGGAGTTACCGGGGGAGCCGGGGGTACAATGAGCAGTTCTTC.

The rearrangement links TRBV20-1 to TRBJ2-3; 9 nucleotides line up with TRBD2. The CDR3 covers 17 residues. The trim removed 3 bases at V and 1 base at J, leaving 11 bases unmatched. Germline loops: CDR1 DFQATT, CDR2 SNEGSKA (reference sequence). The CDR3 is CSASALYGTSRTDTQYF. The CDR3, as DNA: TGCAGTGCTAGCGCCCTGTACGGGACTAGCCGCACAGATACGCAGTATTTT.

The gene calls are TRBV7-6 and TRBJ2-6; unclear D gene. Germline CDR1 and CDR2: SGHVS and FNYEAQ. This CDR3 is 17 amino acids long. V was clipped by 1 base and J by 0 bases, with 10 bases between them. The CDR3 loop reads CASSLVTGSSGANVLTF. The CDR3, as DNA: TGTGCCAGCAGCTTAGTAACGGGTAGCTCTGGGGCCAACGTCCTGACTTTC.

The genes are TRBV6-2 or TRBV6-3 and TRBJ1-2, with D possibly TRBD1 on 5 matching bases. V dropped 6 bases and J dropped 2 bases, with 13 bases sitting between them. CDR3 size: 14 residues. Germline lookup yields CDR1 MNHEY and CDR2 SVGEGT. CDR3 sequence reads: CASSPNTGNYGYTF. In DNA, the CDR3 is TGTGCCAGCAGCCCCAATACAGGCAACTATGGCTACACCTTC.

The chain couples TRBV27 to TRBJ2-3, with TRBD2 identical over 14 bases. The length of the CDR3 is 17 residues. The germline CDR1 and CDR2 sequences are MNHEY and SMNVEV (reference sequence). V lost 4 bases to trimming and J lost 4 bases; unmatched junction nucleotides: 7. The chain's CDR3 is CASSSRLAGGISDTQYF. CDR3 in DNA: TGTGCCAGCAGTTCCAGACTAGCGGGAGGGATTTCAGATACGCAGTATTTT.